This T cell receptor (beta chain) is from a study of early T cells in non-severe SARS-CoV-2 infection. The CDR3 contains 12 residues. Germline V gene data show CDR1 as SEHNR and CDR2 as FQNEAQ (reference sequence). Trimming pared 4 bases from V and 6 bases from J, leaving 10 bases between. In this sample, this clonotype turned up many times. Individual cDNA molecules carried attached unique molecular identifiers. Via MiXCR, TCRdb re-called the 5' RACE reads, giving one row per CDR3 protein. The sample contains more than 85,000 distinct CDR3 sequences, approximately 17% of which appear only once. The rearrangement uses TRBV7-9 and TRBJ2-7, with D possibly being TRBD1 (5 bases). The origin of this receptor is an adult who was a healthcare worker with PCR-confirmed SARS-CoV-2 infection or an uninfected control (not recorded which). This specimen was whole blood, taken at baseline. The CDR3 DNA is TGTGCCAGCAGCTCCGACAGCTTCGAGCAGTACTTC. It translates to CASSSDSFEQYF.